The 25 T cell receptor beta chains listed next were all sequenced from one sample in a study of blood T cell repertoires in COVID-19. Clones were sequenced by immunoSEQ multiplex PCR, and TCRdb holds only the in-frame ones, with some missing. The sample lists hundreds of thousands of clones; about 91% were seen once. Material: PBMCs or T cells enriched from blood (not recorded which). The source is a woman aged 40 to 49 who had recovered from COVID-19.

J is TRBJ2-2 and V is TRBV5-1; 8 bases map to TRBD1. From germline, CDR1 is SGHRS and CDR2 YFSETQ. V trimming: 5 bases; J trimming: 2 bases; junction bases outside the gene matches: 8. This CDR3 comprises 16 residues. The CDR3 nucleotides are TGCGCCAGCAGGTTCAGACAGGGGACCAACACCGGGGAGCTGTTTTTT. Residues: CASRFRQGTNTGELFF.

V usage is TRBV19 and J usage is TRBJ2-3; D uncertain. V was trimmed by 1 base and J by 6 bases, leaving 5 bases between them. Germline V gives CDR1 LNHDA, CDR2 SQIVND (reference sequence). This CDR3 spans 12 amino acids. CDR3 loop: CASSIVSDTQYF. CDR3 DNA: TGTGCCAGTAGTATAGTTAGCGATACGCAGTATTTT. The whole variable domain, remainder taken from reference TRBV19 and TRBJ2-3, is DGGITQSPKYLFRKEGQNVTLSCEQNLNHDAMYWYRQDPGQGLRLIYYSQIVNDFQKGDIAEGYSVSREKKESFPLTVTSAQKNPTAFYLCASSIVSDTQYFGPGTRLTVL.

The genes are TRBV24-1 and TRBJ2-5, with D possibly TRBD1 on 6 matching bases. From germline, CDR1 is KGHDR and CDR2 SFDVKD. Trimming removed 1 base from V and 5 bases from J, with 13 bases in between. The CDR3 extends over 15 amino acids. CDR3 in DNA: TGTGCCACCAGTGATTTCACACAGGGACGGGAGACCCAGTACTTC. As protein: CATSDFTQGRETQYF.

CDR3 sequence (DNA): TGTGCCAGCAGCAATTCGGAGACAGCTTATAGCAATCAGCCCCAGCATTTT. This sequence encodes CASSNSETAYSNQPQHF. The chain combines TRBV21-1 with TRBJ1-5; the DNA was not used to check the table's D call, TRBD1. TRBV21-1 is designated a pseudogene. This CDR3 region has 17 residues.

CDR3 sequence: CATSGTGRNQPQHF. In DNA form, the CDR3 reads TGTGCCACCAGTGGGACAGGGCGCAATCAGCCCCAGCATTTT. The chain has TRBV24-1 and TRBJ1-5, with 8 bases fitting TRBD1. The CDR3 is 14 amino acids. V lost 5 bases and J lost 2; bases outside the gene matches: 1. CDR1 is KGHDR and CDR2 is SFDVKD in the germline V gene.

This clone showed up just a few times. The chain employs TRBV9 and TRBJ2-7, with 13 nucleotides matching TRBD2. CDR3 size: 15 residues. J was trimmed by 2 bases and V by 4 bases; bases with no gene match: 3. Germline values: CDR1 SGDLS, CDR2 YYNGEE. Written as DNA, the CDR3 is TGTGCCAGCAGCCCAGGACTAGCGGGAGCCTACGAGCAGTACTTC. Its translation is CASSPGLAGAYEQYF.

The J gene is TRBJ2-2, the V gene TRBV5-5; 8 bases match TRBD2. J gave up 1 base and V 4 bases, and 9 bases lay outside the gene matches. Germline CDR1 SGHKS, CDR2 YYEKEE (reference sequence). CDR3 size: 17 residues. CDR3 sequence reads: CASSPTGLAGNTGELFF. For the CDR3, the DNA is TGTGCCAGCAGCCCCACGGGGCTAGCGGGGAACACCGGGGAGCTGTTTTTT. Full variable domain (outside the CDR3, taken from reference TRBV5-5 and TRBJ2-2): DAGVTQSPTHLIKTRGQQVTLRCSPISGHKSVSWYQQVLGQGPQFIFQYYEKEERGRGNFPDRFSARQFPNYSSELNVNALLLGDSALYLCASSPTGLAGNTGELFFGEGSRLTVL.

The genes are TRBV30 and TRBJ1-2; D unresolved. Germline V gene data show CDR1 as GTSNPN and CDR2 as SVGIG (reference sequence). The V and J ends lost 0 bases and 0 bases respectively, with 11 bases between them. The length of the CDR3 is 15 residues. The CDR3 nucleotides are TGTGCCTGGAGTGTACGCACACCAGCTAACTATGGCTACACCTTC. Residues: CAWSVRTPANYGYTF.

This clone was counted once. The rearrangement joins TRBV3-1 (or the pseudogene TRBV3-2) to TRBJ2-5, with a possible D match to TRBD1 (6 bases). The V end lost 4 bases, the J end lost 4 bases, and 19 bases lay between the germline ends. The CDR3 has 16 residues. The germline CDR1 and CDR2 sequences are LGHDT and YNNKEL (reference sequence). The CDR3 region has the DNA TGTGCCAGCAGCCTCGAGGGCAGGGGCGGTCCAGAGACCCAGTACTTC. It translates to CASSLEGRGGPETQYF.

The genes are TRBV19 and TRBJ1-3; D is possibly TRBD1 (5 bases). With 3 bases removed from V and 4 bases from J, the gap between germline ends came to 10 bases. The CDR3 runs 14 residues. Germline V gene sequence: CDR1 LNHDA, CDR2 SQIVND (reference sequence). The CDR3 coding sequence is TGTGCCAGTAGTATCGCAGGGTTCGGAAACACCATATATTTT. It translates to CASSIAGFGNTIYF. Filled out from reference TRBV19 and TRBJ1-3, the complete variable domain reads DGGITQSPKYLFRKEGQNVTLSCEQNLNHDAMYWYRQDPGQGLRLIYYSQIVNDFQKGDIAEGYSVSREKKESFPLTVTSAQKNPTAFYLCASSIAGFGNTIYFGEGSWLTVV.

The J gene is TRBJ2-1, the V gene TRBV27; 8 bases agree with TRBD2. Germline assignment: CDR1 MNHEY and CDR2 SMNVEV (reference sequence). The CDR3 spans 14 residues. The ends lost 10 bases at V and 7 bases at J; junction bases unmatched: 12. The CDR3 is CATLRAGARNEQFF. CDR3 DNA: TGTGCCACCCTTAGAGCGGGGGCTCGAAATGAGCAGTTCTTC.

The chain has TRBV18 and TRBJ2-7; D might be TRBD2 (5 bases). From germline, CDR1 is KGHSH and CDR2 LQKENI. The V end was cut by 4 bases, the J end by 4 bases, with 8 bases between. This CDR3 spans 12 amino acids. The CDR3 region is CASSQDWYEQYF. The CDR3, as DNA: TGTGCCAGCTCACAGGACTGGTACGAGCAGTACTTC.

V is TRBV10-3 and J is TRBJ2-2; 8 bases fit TRBD1. Germline V gives CDR1 ENHRY, CDR2 SYGVKD. With 5 bases clipped from V and 6 bases from J, the junction kept 26 bases outside the gene matches. This CDR3 region has 21 residues. As DNA, the CDR3 is TGTGCCATCAGTCCCCACTCGGGACAGGTCCGAGGGAACGCAGGGGCCGGGGAGCTGTTTTTT. Its protein product is CAISPHSGQVRGNAGAGELFF.

This chain joins TRBV19 and TRBJ2-7, with 9 bases lining up with TRBD2. V shed 3 bases and J 5 bases; nucleotides not matched to a gene: 8. This CDR3 is built from 15 residues. Germline CDR1 LNHDA, CDR2 SQIVND (reference sequence). CDR3 protein: CASSISGGRFHEQYF. The CDR3 region has the DNA TGTGCCAGTAGTATTAGCGGGGGCCGTTTCCACGAGCAGTACTTC.

The genes are TRBV6-6 and TRBJ2-2; D not certain. This CDR3 region has 17 residues. V was clipped by 5 bases and J by 5 bases, with 21 bases between them. Germline CDR1 is MNHNY and CDR2 is SVGAGI (reference sequence). CDR3 protein: CASSPPSLLGLTGELFF. Here the CDR3 DNA reads TGTGCCAGCAGTCCCCCGAGCCTACTCGGTCTAACCGGGGAGCTGTTTTTT.

The CDR3 DNA sequence: TGCGCCAGCAGCTTTAGGATTTTGAAACAGTTGTATCAGCCCCAGCATTTT. As protein: CASSFRILKQLYQPQHF. The V gene is TRBV5-1, the J gene TRBJ1-5; D gene unclear. The V end lost 2 bases, the J end lost 5 bases, and 20 bases lay between the germline ends. This CDR3 region has 17 residues. Germline V gives CDR1 SGHRS, CDR2 YFSETQ.

The gene calls are TRBV4-2 and TRBJ2-5; 10 bases align to TRBD2. The germline V gene has CDR1 LGHNA and CDR2 YNFKEQ. J was trimmed by 3 bases and V by 2 bases; bases with no gene match: 9. This CDR3 contains 17 residues. The CDR3 sequence: CASSQTSGAGGEETQYF. As DNA, the CDR3 is TGTGCCAGCAGCCAAACTAGCGGAGCGGGGGGGGAAGAGACCCAGTACTTC.

This chain joins TRBV27 and TRBJ1-5, with D possibly matching TRBD1 (5 bases). Looked up from germline, CDR1 is MNHEY and CDR2 is SMNVEV (reference sequence). The ends were cut back, 6 bases at V and 3 bases at J, with 15 bases in the middle. The CDR3 extends over 15 amino acids. The CDR3 DNA reads TGTGCCAGCAGGAGGGGACTTGGGGACAATCAGCCCCAGCATTTT. Protein: CASRRGLGDNQPQHF.

The rearrangement uses TRBV5-1 and TRBJ1-3; 11 bases map to TRBD1. The ends lost 2 bases at V and 4 bases at J; junction bases unmatched: 14. The CDR3 extends over 19 amino acids. Germline CDR1 is SGHRS and CDR2 is YFSETQ. CDR3 in DNA: TGCGCCAGCAGCTTAGTAGGCCCCGGGACAGGGGGAAAAGGAAACACCATATATTTT. Amino acids: CASSLVGPGTGGKGNTIYF.

The V gene is TRBV5-4, the J gene TRBJ2-3; D not certain. Germline CDR1 is SGHNT and CDR2 is YYREEE (reference sequence). This CDR3 contains 16 residues. The V end was cut by 0 bases, the J end by 2 bases, with 13 bases between. CDR3: CASSLADLGTTDTQYF. DNA of the CDR3: TGTGCCAGCAGCTTGGCCGACCTAGGAACCACAGATACGCAGTATTTT.

V is TRBV5-1 and J is TRBJ2-7, with 8 bases aligning to TRBD2. V was pared by 4 bases and J by 7 bases, with 19 bases of the junction left unmatched. Germline values: CDR1 SGHRS, CDR2 YFSETQ. This CDR3 region has 17 residues. CDR3 coding DNA: TGCGCCAGCAGCAGGTGGCAAGCGGGGGCCCAAGGGGGAGAGCAGTACTTC. Residues: CASSRWQAGAQGGEQYF. The whole variable domain, filled in from reference TRBV5-1 and TRBJ2-7, reads KAGVTQTPRYLIKTRGQQVTLSCSPISGHRSVSWYQQTPGQGLQFLFEYFSETQRNKGNFPGRFSGRQFSNSRSEMNVSTLELGDSALYLCASSRWQAGAQGGEQYFGPGTRLTVT.

The chain employs TRBV5-6 and TRBJ2-6; no reliable D call. Germline-derived CDR1 and CDR2 are SGHDT and YYEEEE. Trimming shortened V by 1 base and J by 2 bases, and 7 bases separated the two germline ends. The CDR3 is 15 amino acids. CDR3 DNA sequence: TGTGCCAGCAGCTTGAGGAGTCCTGGGGCCAACGTCCTGACTTTC. Residues: CASSLRSPGANVLTF.

The chain combines TRBV5-4 with TRBJ2-4; 8 bases are a match to TRBD1. There are 15 residues in the CDR3. CDR1 and CDR2 (germline): SGHNT, YYREEE (reference sequence). The V and J ends lost 4 bases and 8 bases, in that order; junction bases with no gene match: 11. CDR3 amino acids: CASSGQQGVGDIQYF. DNA for the CDR3: TGTGCCAGCAGCGGTCAACAGGGGGTGGGAGACATTCAGTACTTC.

As DNA, the CDR3 is TGTGCCAGCAGCCCGCTAGCGGGGGGACGAGATACGCAGTATTTT. It yields the protein CASSPLAGGRDTQYF. This sequence joins TRBV2 and TRBJ2-3; TRBD2 aligns across 11 bases. Germline CDR1 reads SNHLY; CDR2 reads FYNNEI. J gave up 5 bases and V 6 bases, and 7 bases lay outside the gene matches. The CDR3 consists of 15 residues.

The chain employs TRBV19 and TRBJ2-1; 7 bases agree with TRBD2. Germline V gene lookup returns CDR1 LNHDA and CDR2 SQIVND (reference sequence). The CDR3 has 15 amino acids. J was trimmed by 7 bases and V by 2 bases; bases with no gene match: 8. The CDR3 sequence: CASSILGGPENEQFF. The CDR3 region has the DNA TGTGCCAGTAGTATACTGGGAGGGCCGGAGAATGAGCAGTTCTTC.